These 12 T cell receptor beta chains came from one sample sequenced in a study of T cell repertoires in cytomegalovirus infection. Antigens for these TCRs are unknown. TCRdb redid the calling of the reads with MiXCR, one entry per CDR3 protein. The profile shows roughly 570,000 distinct CDR3 sequences, 40% of them singletons. The material sequenced was cultured PBMCs, taken from culture after CMV antigen stimulation. These receptor sequences come from a human donor in good health (CMV status not recorded). Some clones in this sample may be carry-over from other donors' samples.

The chain combines TRBV27 with TRBJ2-5; possible D gene TRBD2, 6 bases. This CDR3 spans 13 amino acids. V lost 5 bases, J lost 5 bases, and 12 bases lay in between. CDR1 MNHEY and CDR2 SMNVEV come from the germline V gene (reference sequence). CDR3 amino acids: CASSTLGRETQYF. CDR3 sequence (DNA): TGTGCCAGCAGTACGCTAGGGAGGGAGACCCAGTACTTC.

This chain uses TRBV15 with TRBJ2-2; unclear D gene. Trimming removed 3 bases at V and 1 base at J, with 6 bases between. Looked up from germline, CDR1 is LNHNV and CDR2 is YYDKDF (reference sequence). The CDR3 is 14 amino acids. CDR3 residues: CATSSQENTGELFF. CDR3 nucleotides: TGTGCCACCAGCAGCCAAGAGAACACCGGGGAGCTGTTTTTT.

This chain links TRBV18 with TRBJ2-7, with TRBD2 matching 7 bases. The CDR3 sequence is 14 residues long. Germline V lookup: CDR1 KGHSH, CDR2 LQKENI. Trimming cost V 6 bases and J 2 bases; bases outside gene matches: 7. CDR3 amino acids: CASSPQGGAYEQYF. The DNA for the CDR3 is TGTGCCAGCTCTCCGCAGGGAGGGGCCTACGAGCAGTACTTC.

V gene TRBV6-6 combines with J gene TRBJ1-4, with D perhaps TRBD1 (5 bases). Germline V gene data show CDR1 as MNHNY and CDR2 as SVGAGI (reference sequence). The V and J ends lost 2 bases and 8 bases respectively, with 15 bases between them. The CDR3 sequence is 15 residues long. The CDR3 sequence is CASSYAGRVGEKLFF. The CDR3 DNA sequence: TGTGCCAGCAGTTACGCGGGCAGGGTCGGGGAAAAACTGTTTTTT.

This clonotype showed up just once. The rearrangement links TRBV6-8 to TRBJ2-7, with 10 bases fitting TRBD1. The CDR3 sequence is 15 residues long. J lost 6 bases, V lost 1 base, and 6 bases had no gene match. Germline values: CDR1 MNHGY, CDR2 SAAAGT. DNA of the CDR3: TGTGCCAGCAGTTACTTGGGACAGGGGAGTACCGAGCAGTACTTC. It encodes CASSYLGQGSTEQYF.

The J gene is TRBJ2-1, the V gene TRBV19; perhaps D is TRBD1 or TRBD2 (6 bases each). With 10 bases removed from V and 0 bases from J, the gap between germline ends came to 19 bases. Germline-derived CDR1 and CDR2 are LNHDA and SQIVND (reference sequence). The CDR3 sequence is 16 residues long. This CDR3 reads CATNGGLLSSYNEQFF. Here the CDR3 DNA reads TGTGCCACTAATGGGGGGCTCCTCTCCTCCTACAATGAGCAGTTCTTC.

This clonotype was seen only a few times. V gene TRBV6-6 combines with J gene TRBJ1-3; the D gene is possibly TRBD1 (5 bases). This CDR3 spans 16 amino acids. V was cut by 0 bases and J by 0 bases, with 9 bases left in between. Germline V CDR1 and CDR2: MNHNY, SVGAGI (reference sequence). CDR3 nucleotides: TGTGCCAGCAGTTACTCGGGACTGAACTCTGGAAACACCATATATTTT. Its protein product is CASSYSGLNSGNTIYF.

The CDR3 DNA follows: TGCGCCAGCAGCTTGTTCCCGGACACCGGGGAGCTGTTTTTT. As protein: CASSLFPDTGELFF. The chain recombines TRBV5-1 with TRBJ2-2; no reliable D call. V was clipped by 1 base and J by 3 bases, with 7 bases between them. The CDR3 covers 14 residues. Germline V gene sequence: CDR1 SGHRS, CDR2 YFSETQ.

This clonotype was seen only once. One end of the junction varies from germline; a read error may be responsible. V gene TRBV6-1 combines with J gene TRBJ2-3; D is perhaps TRBD2 (6 bases). CDR3 size: 15 residues. Germline V gives CDR1 MNHNS, CDR2 SASEGT. CDR3 nucleotide sequence: TGTGCCAGCAGTGAGACCCTAGCGAGCAAAGATACGCAGTATTTT. This gives the protein CASSETLASKDTQYF.

For the CDR3, the DNA is TGTGCCAGCAGTGAACAGGGGGGTTACCAGACAGAAAAACTGTTTTTT. This encodes CASSEQGGYQTEKLFF. The chain recombines TRBV6-1 with TRBJ1-4, with 7 bases identical to TRBD1. The length of the CDR3 is 16 residues. Germline V lookup: CDR1 MNHNS, CDR2 SASEGT. V was pared by 2 bases and J by 8 bases, with 11 bases of the junction left unmatched.

There are many counts of this clonotype. The V call is TRBV7-8, the J call TRBJ2-4; 8 bases match TRBD1. J gave up 3 bases and V 2 bases, and 15 bases lay outside the gene matches. Germline CDR1 and CDR2: SGHVS and FQNEAQ. The CDR3 is 19 amino acids. The DNA of the CDR3 is TGTGCCAGCAGCTTAAAGGACAGGGAGACGTCTTCGGTCAAAAACATTCAGTACTTC. Translating it yields CASSLKDRETSSVKNIQYF. The full variable domain, its missing parts supplied by reference TRBV7-8 and TRBJ2-4, is GAGVSQSPRYKVAKRGQDVALRCDPISGHVSLFWYQQALGQGPEFLTYFQNEAQLDKSGLPSDRFFAERPEGSVSTLKIQRTQQEDSAVYLCASSLKDRETSSVKNIQYFGAGTRLSVL.

This chain uses TRBV4-3 with TRBJ2-3; the match to TRBD2 covers 8 bases. The CDR3 covers 16 residues. In germline, CDR1 is LGHNA, CDR2 YSLEER. Unmatched junction bases numbered 10, after V lost 1 base and J lost 7 bases. DNA for the CDR3: TGCGCCAGCAGCCAAGCGAGCGGGGGTCCCGGGAATACGCAGTATTTT. Translating it yields CASSQASGGPGNTQYF.